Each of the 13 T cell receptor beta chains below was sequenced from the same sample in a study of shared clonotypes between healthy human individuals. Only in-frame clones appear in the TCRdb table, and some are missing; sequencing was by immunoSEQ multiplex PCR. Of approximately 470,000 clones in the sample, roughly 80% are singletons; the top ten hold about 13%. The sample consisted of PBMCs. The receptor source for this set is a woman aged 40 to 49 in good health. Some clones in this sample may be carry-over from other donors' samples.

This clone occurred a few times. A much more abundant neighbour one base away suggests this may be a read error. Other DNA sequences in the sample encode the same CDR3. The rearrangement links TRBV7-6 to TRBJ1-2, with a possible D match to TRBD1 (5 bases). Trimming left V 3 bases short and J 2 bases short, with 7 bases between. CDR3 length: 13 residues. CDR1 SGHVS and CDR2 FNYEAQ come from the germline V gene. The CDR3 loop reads CASSFGGNYGYTF. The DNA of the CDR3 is TGTGCCAGCAGCTTCGGGGGGAACTATGGCTACACCTTC. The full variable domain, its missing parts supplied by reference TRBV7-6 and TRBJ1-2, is GAGVSQSPRYKVTKRGQDVALRCDPISGHVSLYWYRQALGQGPEFLTYFNYEAQQDKSGLPNDRFSAERPEGSISTLTIQRTEQRDSAMYRCASSFGGNYGYTFGSGTRLTVV.

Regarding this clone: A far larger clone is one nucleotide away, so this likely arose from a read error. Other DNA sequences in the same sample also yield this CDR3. CDR3 protein: CATQGGSNGYTF. DNA of the CDR3: TGTGCCACACAAGGGGGATCAAATGGCTACACCTTC. The chain has TRBV2 and TRBJ1-2; perhaps TRBD1 as D (6 bases). Trimming took off 10 bases at V and 6 bases at J, with 15 bases between the two ends. This CDR3 comprises 12 residues. Germline V gene lookup returns CDR1 SNHLY and CDR2 FYNNEI.

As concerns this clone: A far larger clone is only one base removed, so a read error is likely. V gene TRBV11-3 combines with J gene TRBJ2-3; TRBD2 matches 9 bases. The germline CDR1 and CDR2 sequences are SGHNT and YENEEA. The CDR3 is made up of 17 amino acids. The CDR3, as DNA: TGTGCCGGCAGCTTAGCGGGGGCAGGCTCTAGCACAGATACGCAGTATTTT. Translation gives CAGSLAGAGSSTDTQYF.

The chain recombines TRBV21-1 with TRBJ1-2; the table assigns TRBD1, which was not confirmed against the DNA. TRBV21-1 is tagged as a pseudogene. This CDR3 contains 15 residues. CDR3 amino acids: CASSNFDRGRHGYTF. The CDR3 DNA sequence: TGTGCCAGCAGCAACTTCGACAGGGGGCGACATGGCTACACCTTC.

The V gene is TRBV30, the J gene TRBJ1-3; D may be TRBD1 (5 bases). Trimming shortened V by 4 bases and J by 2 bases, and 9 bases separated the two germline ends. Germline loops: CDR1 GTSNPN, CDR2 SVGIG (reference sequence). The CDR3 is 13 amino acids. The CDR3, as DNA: TGTGCCTGGATAGTGGGGGCTGGAAACACCATATATTTT. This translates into CAWIVGAGNTIYF.

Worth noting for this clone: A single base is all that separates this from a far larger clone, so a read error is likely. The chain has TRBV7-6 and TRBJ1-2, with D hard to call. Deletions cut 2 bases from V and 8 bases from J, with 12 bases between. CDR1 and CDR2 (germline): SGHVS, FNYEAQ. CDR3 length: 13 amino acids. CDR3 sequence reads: CASSLSQGEGYTF. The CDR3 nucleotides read TGTGCCAGCAGCTTAAGCCAAGGCGAAGGCTACACCTTC.

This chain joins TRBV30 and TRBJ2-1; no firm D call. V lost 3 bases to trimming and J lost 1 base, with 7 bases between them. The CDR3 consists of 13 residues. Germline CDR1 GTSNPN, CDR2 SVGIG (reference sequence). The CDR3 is CAWSGLSYNEQFF. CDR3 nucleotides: TGTGCCTGGAGCGGTTTGTCCTACAATGAGCAGTTCTTC.

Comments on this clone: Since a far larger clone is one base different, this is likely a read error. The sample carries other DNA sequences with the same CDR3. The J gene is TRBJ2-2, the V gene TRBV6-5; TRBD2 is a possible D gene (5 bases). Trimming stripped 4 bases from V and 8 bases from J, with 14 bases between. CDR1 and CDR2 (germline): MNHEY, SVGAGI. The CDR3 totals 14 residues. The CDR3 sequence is CASSSSGGTGELFF. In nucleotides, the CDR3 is TGTGCCAGCAGTTCTAGTGGAGGTACAGGGGAGCTGTTTTTT.

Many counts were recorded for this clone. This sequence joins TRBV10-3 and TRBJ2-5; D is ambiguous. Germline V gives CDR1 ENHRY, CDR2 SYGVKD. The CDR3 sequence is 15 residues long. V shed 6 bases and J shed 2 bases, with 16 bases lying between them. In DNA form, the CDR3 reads TGTGCCATCAGCGGCTTCAGTACGCCTCAAGAGACCCAGTACTTC. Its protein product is CAISGFSTPQETQYF.

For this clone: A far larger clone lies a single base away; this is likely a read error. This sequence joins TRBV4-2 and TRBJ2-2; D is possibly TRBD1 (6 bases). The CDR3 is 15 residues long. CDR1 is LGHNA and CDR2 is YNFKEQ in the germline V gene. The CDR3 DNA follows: TGTGCCAGCAGCGCATCAGGACAGAACGCCGGGGAGCTGTTTTTT. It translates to CASSASGQNAGELFF.

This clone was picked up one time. The CDR3 nucleotides are TGCGCCAGCAGCAACCAGGGGACTCTCGAAGAGACCCAGTACTTC. This gives the protein CASSNQGTLEETQYF. The chain recombines TRBV10-2 with TRBJ2-5; D is possibly TRBD1 or TRBD2 (6 bases each). V was pared by 6 bases and J by 3 bases, with 17 bases between. The germline V gene encodes CDR1 WSHSY and CDR2 SAAADI. CDR3 length equals 15 residues.

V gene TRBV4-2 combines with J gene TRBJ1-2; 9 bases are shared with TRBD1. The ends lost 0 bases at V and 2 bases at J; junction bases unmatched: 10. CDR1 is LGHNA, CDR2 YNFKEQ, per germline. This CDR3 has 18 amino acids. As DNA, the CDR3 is TGTGCCAGCAGCCAAGATCTACAGGGGGCTCTCGGGAACTATGGCTACACCTTC. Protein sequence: CASSQDLQGALGNYGYTF.

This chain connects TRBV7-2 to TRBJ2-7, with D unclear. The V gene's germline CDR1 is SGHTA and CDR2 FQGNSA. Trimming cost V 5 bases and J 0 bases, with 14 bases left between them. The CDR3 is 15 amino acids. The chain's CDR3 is CASSPRIGPSYEQYF. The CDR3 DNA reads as TGTGCCAGCAGCCCCCGTATTGGACCCTCCTACGAGCAGTACTTC.